What follows is one T cell receptor beta chain and its context. Together with a sample-barcoded 5' primer, a J-beta primer mix was included in a second PCR lasting 7 to 11 cycles. Each of the cDNA molecules was tagged by a template-switch adaptor with 12 random nucleotides. TCRdb re-analysed the 5' RACE reads in MiXCR, keeping a single row per CDR3 protein. Here the sample spans roughly 1.5 million distinct CDR3 sequences, roughly 43% being singletons. The sample belongs to a study of blood T cells in healthy people across ages. Peripheral blood from each donor was collected in a volume of approximately 9.2 milliliters. The germline gives CDR1 DFQATT, CDR2 SNEGSKA (reference sequence). The CDR3 has 16 residues. Germline trimming cut 0 bases from V and 4 bases from J; bases unmatched to any gene: 11.

The chain employs TRBV20-1 and TRBJ2-5, with 7 bases fitting TRBD1. The receptor was derived from a woman aged 18-29 years in good health. The specimen sequenced was blood. The chain's CDR3 is CSARDQGGKIVETQYF. In DNA form, the CDR3 reads TGCAGTGCTAGAGATCAAGGGGGCAAGATAGTAGAGACCCAGTACTTC.